This TCR beta chain was sequenced in a study of shared clonotypes between healthy human individuals. General study points: Only blood samples were collected, and tissue repertoires likely differ. How much donors shared clonotypes was expected to be affected by sequencing depth.

Produced via immunoSEQ multiplex PCR; TCRdb's table is partial and in-frame only. The sample yields around 500,000 clones, roughly 77% seen once. Looked up from germline, CDR1 is MNHEY and CDR2 is SVGAGI. The CDR3 covers 15 residues. Trimming removed 2 bases from V and 4 bases from J, with 11 bases in between. The study enrolled healthy HIV-negative adults without recent acute infections or vaccinations as donors. Comment on this clone: Its matching antigen is unknown.

The clonotype was recovered from a woman between 35 and 50 years old in good health. Some clones in this sample may be carry-over from other donors' samples. Sequenced input: PBMCs. This sequence joins TRBV6-5 and TRBJ1-4; D unresolved. CDR3 protein: CASSYGSFGNEKLFF. The CDR3 bases are TGTGCCAGCAGTTACGGGTCCTTCGGTAATGAAAAACTGTTTTTT.